This TCR beta chain was captured in a study of blood T cell repertoires in COVID-19. For the study at large: The analysed material was cDNA or gDNA that came from T cells, B-cell-depleted T cells, or PBMCs.

Unmatched junction bases numbered 9, after V lost 10 bases and J lost 0 bases. This CDR3 is 15 amino acids long. Looked up from germline, CDR1 is ENHRY and CDR2 is SYGVKD. TCRdb's table, derived via immunoSEQ multiplex PCR, lists solely in-frame clones and lacks some. The data hold around 480,000 clones, with about nine tenths observed a single time. The rearrangement links TRBV10-3 to TRBJ1-5, with 7 bases lining up with TRBD1. Sequencing input: peripheral blood. The clonotype originates from a woman aged 45-65 years with COVID-19, enrolled during active disease. CDR3 nucleotides: TGTGCCACCCGAGCAGGGGGAGATAGCAATCAGCCCCAGCATTTT. The encoded protein is CATRAGGDSNQPQHF.